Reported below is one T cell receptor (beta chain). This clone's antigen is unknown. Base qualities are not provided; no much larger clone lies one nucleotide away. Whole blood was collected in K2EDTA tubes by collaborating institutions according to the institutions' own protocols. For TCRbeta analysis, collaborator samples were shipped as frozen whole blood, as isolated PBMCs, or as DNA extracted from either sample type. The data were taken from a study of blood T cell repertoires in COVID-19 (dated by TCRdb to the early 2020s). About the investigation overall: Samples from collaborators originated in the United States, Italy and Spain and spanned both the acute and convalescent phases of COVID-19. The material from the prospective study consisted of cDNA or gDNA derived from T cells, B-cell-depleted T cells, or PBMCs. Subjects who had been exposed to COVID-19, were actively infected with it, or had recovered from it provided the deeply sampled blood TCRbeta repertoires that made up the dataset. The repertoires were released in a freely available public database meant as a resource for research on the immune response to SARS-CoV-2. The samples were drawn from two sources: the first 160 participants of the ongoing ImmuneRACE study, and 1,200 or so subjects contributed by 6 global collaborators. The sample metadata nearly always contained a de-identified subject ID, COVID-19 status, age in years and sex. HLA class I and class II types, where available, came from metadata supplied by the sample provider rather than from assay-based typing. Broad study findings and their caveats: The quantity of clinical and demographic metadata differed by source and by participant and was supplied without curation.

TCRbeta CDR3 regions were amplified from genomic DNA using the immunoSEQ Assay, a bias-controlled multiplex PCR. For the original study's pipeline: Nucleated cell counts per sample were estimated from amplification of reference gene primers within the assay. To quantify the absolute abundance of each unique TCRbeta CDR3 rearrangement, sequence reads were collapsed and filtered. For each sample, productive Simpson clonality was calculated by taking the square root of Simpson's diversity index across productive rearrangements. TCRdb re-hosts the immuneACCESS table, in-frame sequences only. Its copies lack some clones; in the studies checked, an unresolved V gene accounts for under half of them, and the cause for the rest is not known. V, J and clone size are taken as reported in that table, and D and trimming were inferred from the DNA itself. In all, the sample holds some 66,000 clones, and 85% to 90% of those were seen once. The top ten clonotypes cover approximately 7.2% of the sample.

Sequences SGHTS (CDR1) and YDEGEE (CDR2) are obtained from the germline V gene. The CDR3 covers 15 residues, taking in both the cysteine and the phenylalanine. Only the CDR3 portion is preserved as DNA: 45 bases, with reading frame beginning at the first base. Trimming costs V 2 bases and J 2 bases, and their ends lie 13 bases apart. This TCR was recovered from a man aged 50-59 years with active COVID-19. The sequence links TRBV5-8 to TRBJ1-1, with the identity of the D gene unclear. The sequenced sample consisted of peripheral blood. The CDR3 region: CASSFLGSPNTEAFF. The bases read TGTGCCAGCAGCTTCCTGGGCTCCCCTAACACTGAAGCTTTCTTT.